These T cell receptor beta chains were read from a single sample in a study of cytomegalovirus exposure and HLA in healthy donors. Clones were sequenced by immunoSEQ multiplex PCR, and TCRdb holds only the in-frame ones, with some missing. Of about 250,000 clones listed, about 86% were seen once; the top ten hold 2.6%. The specimen sequenced was PBMCs. The receptor set was obtained from a man younger than 30 in good health and CMV-seronegative. Both conserved end residues are part of each CDR3. The D gene is left open where the match is weak. The size of a clone is reported for some rows only, either as once, few or many, or as a class for expanded clones.

J,size,D,V,CDR3,DNA
TRBJ2-7,-,-,TRBV4-1,CASSPSWDFSYEQYF,TGCGCCAGCAGCCCGAGCTGGGACTTCTCCTACGAGCAGTACTTC
TRBJ2-7,-,TRBD1,TRBV7-2,CASSMDRGSYEQYF,TGTGCCAGCAGCATGGACAGGGGGTCCTACGAGCAGTACTTC
TRBJ1-4,few,-,TRBV18,CASSMDSGEKLFF,TGTGCCAGCTCAATGGACAGCGGTGAAAAACTGTTTTTT
TRBJ1-2,-,-,TRBV7-9,CASSPDSAEGYTF,TGTGCCAGCAGCCCCGACAGCGCGGAGGGCTACACCTTC
TRBJ2-2,-,-,TRBV9,CASSAIKEAGELFF,TGTGCCAGCAGCGCAATAAAGGAGGCCGGGGAGCTGTTTTTT
TRBJ1-3,-,-,TRBV9,CASSRWDGGAGNTIYF,TGTGCCAGCAGCCGATGGGACGGGGGGGCTGGAAACACCATATATTTT
TRBJ2-2,few,TRBD1,TRBV7-9,CASSSPDRGLTGELFF,TGTGCCAGCAGCTCACCGGACAGGGGGTTAACCGGGGAGCTGTTTTTT
TRBJ2-7,-,-,TRBV28,CASSPGGPRYEQYF,TGTGCCAGCAGTCCCGGGGGTCCTCGTTACGAGCAGTACTTC
TRBJ1-1,few,TRBD1,TRBV5-1,CASSTTGRDTEAFF,TGCGCCAGCAGCACGACAGGGCGGGACACTGAAGCTTTCTTT
TRBJ2-2,-,TRBD1,TRBV15,CATRRDRGLGGELFF,TGTGCCACCAGAAGGGACAGGGGGCTCGGCGGGGAGCTGTTTTTT
TRBJ1-6,once,-,TRBV7-9,CASEGQNNSPLHF,TGTGCCAGCGAAGGACAGAATAATTCACCCCTCCACTTT
TRBJ2-1,few,-,TRBV10-1,CASSEGPAWEQFF,TGCGCCAGCAGTGAGGGGCCGGCCTGGGAGCAGTTCTTC
TRBJ1-2,-,-,TRBV5-6,CASSQTGTKSYGYTF,TGTGCCAGCAGCCAAACCGGGACAAAGTCCTATGGCTACACCTTC
TRBJ2-1,-,-,TRBV4-2,CASSQPSTDEQFF,TGTGCCAGCAGCCAACCTAGCACGGATGAGCAGTTCTTC
TRBJ1-4,-,-,TRBV27,CASSFSGEKLFF,TGTGCCAGCAGTTTTTCAGGCGAAAAACTGTTTTTT
TRBJ1-3,-,-,TRBV7-2,CASSLYLNSGNTIYF,TGTGCCAGCAGCCTATATTTAAACTCTGGAAACACCATATATTTT
TRBJ2-7,-,TRBD1,TRBV10-3,CATTPGQGDYEQYF,TGTGCCACCACACCGGGACAGGGGGACTACGAGCAGTACTTC
TRBJ1-4,-,TRBD1,TRBV9,CASSPGQGVEDEKLFF,TGTGCCAGCAGCCCAGGACAGGGAGTAGAGGATGAAAAACTGTTTTTT
TRBJ2-7,-,-,TRBV20-1,CSARELYEQYF,TGCAGTGCTAGAGAACTGTACGAGCAGTACTTC
TRBJ2-2,-,-,TRBV6-1,CASSEGPVRELFF,TGTGCCAGCAGTGAAGGCCCGGTGCGGGAGCTGTTTTTT
TRBJ2-7,once,-,TRBV9,CASSPGGRQGSYEQYF,TGTGCCAGCAGCCCTGGAGGGAGACAGGGCTCCTACGAGCAGTACTTC
TRBJ1-1,-,-,TRBV14,CASSQEVGRGAFDTEAFF,TGTGCCAGCAGCCAAGAGGTCGGAAGAGGCGCTTTTGACACTGAAGCTTTCTTT
TRBJ2-7,few,-,TRBV7-7,CASSSSRGYEQYF,TGTGCTAGCAGCTCCTCTCGGGGCTACGAGCAGTACTTC
TRBJ2-7,-,TRBD1,TRBV5-8,CASLAPQGAWEQYF,TGTGCCAGCCTAGCCCCACAGGGGGCGTGGGAGCAGTACTTC
TRBJ2-1,-,-,TRBV18,CASSPVGGVAFF,TGTGCCAGCTCACCAGTCGGCGGGGTAGCGTTCTTC
TRBJ2-3,-,-,TRBV11-3,CASSLASLDTQYF,TGTGCCAGCAGCCTAGCCTCCTTAGATACGCAGTATTTT
TRBJ1-5,many,-,TRBV9,CASSTQVNQPQHF,TGTGCCAGCAGCACCCAGGTTAATCAGCCCCAGCATTTT
TRBJ2-7,-,TRBD2,TRBV6-1,CASRSGTSGRYEQYF,TGTGCCAGCAGGTCCGGGACTAGTGGTCGATACGAGCAGTACTTC
TRBJ1-3,-,-,TRBV28,CASSLGGDGNTIYF,TGTGCCAGCAGTTTAGGAGGGGACGGAAACACCATATATTTT
TRBJ2-7,-,TRBD1,TRBV7-9,CASSSYRGDYEQYF,TGTGCCAGCAGCTCCTACAGGGGTGACTACGAGCAGTACTTC
TRBJ1-4,-,TRBD1,TRBV29-1,CSVLKTGDNEKLFF,TGCAGCGTTCTTAAGACAGGGGATAATGAAAAACTGTTTTTT
TRBJ2-7,few,TRBD1,TRBV11-2,CASRREGALSYEQYF,TGTGCCAGCAGAAGAGAGGGGGCCTTATCCTACGAGCAGTACTTC
TRBJ1-4,once,TRBD1,TRBV6-1,CASSVMYRGTNEKLFF,TGTGCCAGCAGTGTAATGTACAGGGGAACTAATGAAAAACTGTTTTTT
TRBJ2-1,-,TRBD2,TRBV5-1,CASSPTSGSYNEQFF,TGCGCCAGCAGCCCCACTAGCGGCTCCTACAATGAGCAGTTCTTC
TRBJ2-3,-,-,TRBV4-2,CASSQAGDTSTDTQYF,TGTGCCAGCAGCCAAGCAGGGGATACTAGCACAGATACGCAGTATTTT
TRBJ2-1,-,-,TRBV11-2,CASSLDGVANNEQFF,TGTGCCAGCAGCTTAGACGGGGTAGCTAACAATGAGCAGTTCTTC
TRBJ2-7,-,TRBD1,TRBV4-2,CASSQAEGQNYEQYF,TGTGCCAGCAGCCAAGCTGAGGGACAGAACTACGAGCAGTACTTC
TRBJ2-7,-,TRBD1,TRBV30,CAWSGGTGTYEQYF,TGTGCCTGGAGTGGGGGGACAGGGACCTACGAGCAGTACTTC
TRBJ1-6,few,-,TRBV28,CASHQPQGLGNSPLHF,TGTGCCAGCCACCAACCTCAGGGACTGGGGAATTCACCCCTCCACTTT
TRBJ1-1,-,-,TRBV5-1,CASSLVPQDGTEAFF,TGCGCCAGCAGCTTGGTCCCCCAGGATGGCACTGAAGCTTTCTTT
TRBJ2-7,-,-,TRBV5-4,CASSFLNAQGAYEQYF,TGTGCCAGCAGCTTTCTAAACGCACAGGGAGCCTACGAGCAGTACTTC
TRBJ2-1,once,TRBD1,TRBV30,CAWSGTGSSNEQFF,TGTGCCTGGAGTGGGACAGGGTCCTCCAATGAGCAGTTCTTC
TRBJ2-3,once,-,TRBV5-1,CASSLALWAGLADTQYF,TGCGCCAGCAGCTTGGCTCTTTGGGCGGGTCTCGCAGATACGCAGTATTTT
TRBJ2-3,-,TRBD2,TRBV5-1,CASSSAGPDTQYF,TGCGCCAGCAGTTCAGCGGGACCAGATACGCAGTATTTT
TRBJ2-1,-,-,TRBV27,CASRLRGRAPYNEQFF,TGTGCCAGCAGGCTGCGGGGCAGGGCCCCCTACAATGAGCAGTTCTTC
TRBJ2-1,-,TRBD2,TRBV29-1,CSVDGGAGVAVNEQFF,TGCAGCGTTGACGGGGGAGCGGGAGTGGCCGTCAATGAGCAGTTCTTC
TRBJ1-6,-,TRBD1,TRBV7-3,CASSSGQGGRSPLHF,TGTGCCAGCAGCTCGGGACAGGGGGGTCGTTCACCCCTCCACTTT
TRBJ2-3,-,-,TRBV20-1,CSAHRLDTQYF,TGCAGTGCTCACCGACTAGATACGCAGTATTTT
TRBJ2-7,once,TRBD1,TRBV4-1,CASSQDGQGAYEQYF,TGCGCCAGCAGCCAAGATGGACAGGGGGCATACGAGCAGTACTTC
TRBJ2-3,-,TRBD2,TRBV10-3,CALRQRGVTDTQYF,TGTGCCCTACGTCAGCGGGGGGTCACAGATACGCAGTATTTT
TRBJ2-7,-,-,TRBV19,CASSISRGVPSYEQYF,TGTGCCAGTAGTATTTCGAGAGGAGTACCCTCCTACGAGCAGTACTTC
TRBJ2-7,-,TRBD2,TRBV5-4,CASSWGGSSYEQYF,TGTGCCAGCAGCTGGGGGGGGAGCTCCTACGAGCAGTACTTC
TRBJ2-4,-,TRBD2,TRBV5-4,CASSLAGLAGENIQYF,TGTGCCAGCAGCTTGGCTGGACTAGCGGGAGAAAACATTCAGTACTTC
TRBJ1-2,-,-,TRBV27,CASSLGGRGYTF,TGTGCCAGCAGTTTAGGGGGCCGTGGCTACACCTTC